These T cell receptor beta chains were read from a single sample in a study of T cell responses to AZD1222 COVID-19 vaccine. Some clones are missing from TCRdb's copy, which holds only in-frame ones; the method was immunoSEQ multiplex PCR. The table includes about 140,000 clones, roughly 89% detected once. The starting material was peripheral blood, obtained on day 0 of AZD1222 vaccination. The receptors here all came from an adult in good health. CDR3s include the opening cysteine and the closing phenylalanine or tryptophan. D genes are given only for firm matches. Size values are once, few and many counts, or a class for expanded clones, and some rows have none.

abundance,j_gene,v_gene,d_gene,CDR3nt,CDR3aa
.,TRBJ1-3,TRBV28,TRBD1,TGTGCCAGCACTAGGGACAGTTCAAGCTCTGGAAACACCATATATTTT,CASTRDSSSSGNTIYF
few,TRBJ1-1,TRBV7-3,.,TGTGCCAGCAGCTTAAGCGAGAACACTGAAGCTTTCTTT,CASSLSENTEAFF
.,TRBJ2-6,TRBV5-4,TRBD2,TGTGCCAGCAGCCAGAGGAGGTGGGGGGGAAGCTCTGGGGCCAACGTCCTGACTTTC,CASSQRRWGGSSGANVLTF
.,TRBJ2-7,TRBV7-9,.,TGTGCCAGCAGCTTAAGTTGGGGAGACGAGCAGTACTTC,CASSLSWGDEQYF
.,TRBJ2-7,TRBV6-5,.,TGTGCCAGCAGTTACACCCGGGGCGTGACATCCGAGCAGTACTTC,CASSYTRGVTSEQYF
.,TRBJ2-1,TRBV6-1,TRBD1,TGTGCCAGCAGTGCGCGAGGACAGGGGAGATTCAATGAGCAGTTCTTC,CASSARGQGRFNEQFF
.,TRBJ1-4,TRBV11-2,TRBD1,TGTGCCAGCAGCACGGGACAGGGAAAGGGTGAAAAACTGTTTTTT,CASSTGQGKGEKLFF
.,TRBJ2-1,TRBV2,.,TGTGCCAGCAGTGAAGCCCGCGGGCGGGGCAATGAGCAGTTCTTC,CASSEARGRGNEQFF
.,TRBJ1-4,TRBV15,.,TGTGCCACCAGCAGACTCGGACGGTCAAATGAAAAACTGTTTTTT,CATSRLGRSNEKLFF
once,TRBJ2-7,TRBV29-1,.,TGCAGCGTCTCTACGTTCGACGAGCAGTACTTC,CSVSTFDEQYF
once,TRBJ2-7,TRBV28,TRBD1,TGTGCCAGCAGTCTGGGACAGGGCTCCGAGCAGTACTTC,CASSLGQGSEQYF
.,TRBJ1-1,TRBV6-5,.,TGTGCCAGCAGTTACTCGGGGAGAACTGAAGCTTTCTTT,CASSYSGRTEAFF
.,TRBJ1-3,TRBV28,.,TGTGCCAGCAGTCACCTACAAGGCCTCTCCCCCGGAAACACCATATATTTT,CASSHLQGLSPGNTIYF
.,TRBJ2-1,TRBV9,.,TGTGCCAGCAGCGTAGCGGGGGGCAGGGGGCTCGATGAGCAGTTCTTC,CASSVAGGRGLDEQFF
.,TRBJ2-6,TRBV5-6,.,TGTGCCAGCAGCTTGGGGCAGTCTGGGGCCAACGTCCTGACTTTC,CASSLGQSGANVLTF
.,TRBJ2-3,TRBV12-5,.,TGTGCTAGTGGTTTGGTACTAACGGGGAATACGCAGTATTTT,CASGLVLTGNTQYF
.,TRBJ2-7,TRBV7-8,.,TGTGCCAGCAGGGAGCGGGTCTCCTACGAGCAGTACTTC,CASRERVSYEQYF
.,TRBJ2-1,TRBV5-4,.,TGTGCCAGCAGCTTGCTTAGCGGAGTCCCTTTGGTTCCCCGTGAGCAGTTCTTC,CASSLLSGVPLVPREQFF
.,TRBJ2-7,TRBV5-6,.,TGTGCCAGCAGCTTAGTTTCTGGGCTCCACGAGCAGTACTTC,CASSLVSGLHEQYF
.,TRBJ1-2,TRBV11-2,.,TGTGCCAGCAGCTTAGAGGGCAGGCGTGGCTACACCTTC,CASSLEGRRGYTF
.,TRBJ2-7,TRBV25-1,.,TGTGCCAGCAGTGACGACGGGCGCACCTACGAGCAGTACTTC,CASSDDGRTYEQYF
once,TRBJ1-2,TRBV5-1,TRBD1,TGCGCCAGCAGCCCCGTGACCGGCAGGGGGGACTATGGCTACACCTTC,CASSPVTGRGDYGYTF
once,TRBJ2-1,TRBV5-6,.,TGTGCCAGCAGCTTGGTTATAGCGACTAGCTCCTACAATGAGCAGTTCTTC,CASSLVIATSSYNEQFF
.,TRBJ2-2,TRBV9,TRBD1,TGTGCCAGCAGCCCCCGGGACAGTACGAACACCGGGGAGCTGTTTTTT,CASSPRDSTNTGELFF
once,TRBJ2-3,TRBV5-1,.,TGCGCCAGCAGTGTGAACTATCTCACAGATACGCAGTATTTT,CASSVNYLTDTQYF
.,TRBJ2-1,TRBV12-3/TRBV12-4,.,TGTGCCAGCAGTTTAGTATCTCGGCAGTTCTTC,CASSLVSRQFF
.,TRBJ2-1,TRBV27,.,TGTGCCAGCAGTATTAGCGGAAACTCATACAATGAGCAGTTCTTC,CASSISGNSYNEQFF
.,TRBJ2-7,TRBV5-4,.,TGTGCCAGCAGCTTGGGAGCGGAAAGGCTCTACGAGCAGTACTTC,CASSLGAERLYEQYF
.,TRBJ2-7,TRBV6-2/TRBV6-3,.,TGTGCCAGCAGTAACTCGCTTTCCTACGAGCAGTACTTC,CASSNSLSYEQYF
.,TRBJ2-3,TRBV29-1,.,TGCAGCGTTGATATGGGACTGATCACAGATACGCAGTATTTT,CSVDMGLITDTQYF
.,TRBJ1-6,TRBV2,.,TGTGCCAGCATTTATACAGCCGAATCACCCCTCCACTTT,CASIYTAESPLHF
.,TRBJ2-7,TRBV18,.,TGTGCCAGCTCTACCGCCCTATCCTACGAGCAGTACTTC,CASSTALSYEQYF
.,TRBJ2-5,TRBV18,.,TGTGCCAGCTCACCCCTTACGCTGGAGGAGACCCAGTACTTC,CASSPLTLEETQYF
.,TRBJ2-7,TRBV5-6,.,TGTGCCAGCAGCTTGCACAGGACCTACGAGCAGTACTTC,CASSLHRTYEQYF
.,TRBJ2-5,TRBV5-1,TRBD1,TGCGCCAGCAGATCACCGGGACAGCAAGAGACCCAGTACTTC,CASRSPGQQETQYF
.,TRBJ2-2,TRBV2,.,TGTGCCAGCAGTGATCTTAGGTCCAGGGAGCTGTTTTTT,CASSDLRSRELFF
.,TRBJ1-3,TRBV7-9,.,TGTGCCTCCTATCCCGGTGGGTCTGGAAACACCATATATTTT,CASYPGGSGNTIYF
.,TRBJ2-7,TRBV7-9,.,TGTGCCAGCAGCTTAGATCCCCAGGGAGCCTACGAGCAGTACTTC,CASSLDPQGAYEQYF
few,TRBJ1-1,TRBV10-3,.,TGTGCCATCAGTGAGTCTCCAGGGGAGGGCGAAGCTTTCTTT,CAISESPGEGEAFF
.,TRBJ2-1,TRBV5-4,TRBD2,TGTGCCAGCAGCCTGGGGACTAGCGGCTACAATGAGCAGTTCTTC,CASSLGTSGYNEQFF
.,TRBJ2-5,TRBV19,TRBD1,TGTGCCAGTAGTCGACAGGGGCGGCAAGAGACCCAGTACTTC,CASSRQGRQETQYF
.,TRBJ2-2,TRBV28,.,TGTGCCAGCATCTCGGGACGTTACACCGGGGAGCTGTTTTTT,CASISGRYTGELFF
.,TRBJ1-5,TRBV9,.,TGTGCCAGCAGCCCTTGGGGAGATCAGCCCCAGCATTTT,CASSPWGDQPQHF
.,TRBJ1-1,TRBV2,.,TGTGCCAGCAGCGCGGGTGGCCGGAACACTGAAGCTTTCTTT,CASSAGGRNTEAFF
.,TRBJ2-7,TRBV30,TRBD2,TGTGCCTGGAGGACTAGCGGGAGAGCCGTTAAGTACTTC,CAWRTSGRAVKYF
.,TRBJ2-7,TRBV5-1,.,TGCGCCAGCAGCTTGGTGTCTACCAGCGAGCAGTACTTC,CASSLVSTSEQYF
many,TRBJ1-1,TRBV27,.,TGTGCCAGCAGCCCCCACCATAAAGCTGAAGCTTTCTTT,CASSPHHKAEAFF
.,TRBJ2-3,TRBV19,TRBD2,TGTGCCAGTAGTAAAGAAGCGGGAGACACAGATACGCAGTATTTT,CASSKEAGDTDTQYF
once,TRBJ2-7,TRBV5-4,.,TGTGCCAGCAGCTTGGCCGGTTCCTACGAGCAGTACTTC,CASSLAGSYEQYF
.,TRBJ2-7,TRBV10-1,TRBD2,TGCGCCAGCACCGGACTAGCGGGAGGGCCGGGCGACGAGCAGTACTTC,CASTGLAGGPGDEQYF
.,TRBJ1-6,TRBV30,.,TGTGCCTGGGATTCCGAGAACCAACTAGACTCACCCCTCCACTTT,CAWDSENQLDSPLHF
.,TRBJ2-7,TRBV12-5,TRBD1,TGTGCTAGTGGTTCCGGGACAGCCACCTACGAGCAGTACTTC,CASGSGTATYEQYF
.,TRBJ1-1,TRBV5-1,TRBD1,TGCGCCAGCAGTTCGACAAGGGACAGACACGCCGTAGACGGCACTGAAGCTTTCTTT,CASSSTRDRHAVDGTEAFF
.,TRBJ1-1,TRBV4-1,.,TGCGCCAGCAGCCTCGGGTTTGGAGGGGAAGCTTTCTTT,CASSLGFGGEAFF
.,TRBJ1-1,TRBV7-9,TRBD1,TGTGCCAGCAGCGACAGGGCTGAAGCTTTCTTT,CASSDRAEAFF
.,TRBJ1-4,TRBV5-8,.,TGTGCCAGCAGCTTGTTCAGGGGCGGGAATGAAAAACTGTTTTTT,CASSLFRGGNEKLFF
.,TRBJ2-3,TRBV6-5,TRBD1,TGTGCCAGCAGTTACCTGCAGGGGGCAGATACGCAGTATTTT,CASSYLQGADTQYF
.,TRBJ1-1,TRBV28,.,TGTGCCAGCAGTGATAGCGAAGCTTTCTTT,CASSDSEAFF